This is a list of T cell receptor beta chains from one sample in a study of metastatic and nonmetastatic thyroid tumors. TCRdb redid the clone calls on the PCR reads using MiXCR. The sample consists of about 59,000 clones, 30% of them appearing once. Sequencing was performed on blood. Receptors originate from a female donor with papillary thyroid cancer or a benign thyroid nodule (not recorded which). Some clones in this sample may be carry-over from other donors' samples. Both conserved end residues are part of each CDR3. A D gene is named only where the DNA matches it firmly. Expanded clones get a size class; other rows say once, few or many, or leave the size out.

TRBJ2-1 | . | . | TRBV12-3/TRBV12-4 | CASTLSAGNEQFF | TGTGCCAGCACCCTAAGTGCCGGGAATGAGCAGTTCTTC
TRBJ1-1 | . | medium-sized | TRBV6-1 | CASRAPPNTEAFF | TGTGCCAGCAGGGCCCCGCCTAACACTGAAGCTTTCTTT
TRBJ2-2 | . | few | TRBV28 | CASSLLRETNTGELFF | TGTGCCAGCAGTTTATTACGGGAAACGAACACCGGGGAGCTGTTTTTT
TRBJ1-5 | . | few | TRBV19 | CASGALGQPQHF | TGTGCCAGTGGGGCGTTAGGTCAGCCCCAGCATTTT
TRBJ2-1 | TRBD1 | few | TRBV11-2 | CASSLRRGSNEQFF | TGTGCCAGCAGCTTACGCAGGGGGTCGAATGAGCAGTTCTTC
TRBJ2-3 | TRBD2 | once | TRBV20-1 | CSASHAGEGTDTQYF | TGCAGTGCTAGTCACGCGGGAGAGGGCACAGATACGCAGTATTTT
TRBJ2-3 | . | . | TRBV30 | CAWSYGFSTDTQYF | TGTGCCTGGAGTTATGGGTTCAGCACAGATACGCAGTATTTT
TRBJ2-7 | . | . | TRBV10-3 | CAISVGPSYEQYF | TGTGCCATCAGTGTCGGGCCCTCCTACGAGCAGTACTTC
TRBJ1-2 | . | . | TRBV20-1 | CSARDRGRGYGYTF | TGCAGTGCTAGAGACAGGGGTAGGGGCTATGGCTACACCTTC
TRBJ2-7 | . | many | TRBV18 | CASSPQAQTIEQYF | TGTGCCAGCTCACCGCAGGCACAGACTATCGAGCAGTACTTC
TRBJ1-2 | . | . | TRBV12-3/TRBV12-4 | CASNYRRADGYTF | TGTGCCAGCAATTATAGAAGGGCCGATGGCTACACCTTC
TRBJ2-7 | . | few | TRBV6-2/TRBV6-3 | CASSYGSLYEQYF | TGTGCCAGCAGTTACGGCAGCCTCTACGAGCAGTACTTC
TRBJ2-7 | TRBD1 | few | TRBV27 | CASSPTWDSREQYF | TGTGCCAGCAGTCCGACCTGGGACAGCCGCGAGCAGTACTTC
TRBJ2-7 | TRBD1 | . | TRBV5-5 | CASSFGRGFDEQYF | TGTGCCAGCAGCTTTGGCAGGGGGTTCGACGAGCAGTACTTC
TRBJ2-2 | TRBD1 | . | TRBV7-3 | CATGQGSNTGELFF | TGTGCCACCGGACAGGGGTCGAACACCGGGGAGCTGTTTTTT
TRBJ2-5 | . | few | TRBV19 | CASSTGALQETQYF | TGTGCCAGTAGTACGGGAGCGTTACAAGAGACCCAGTACTTC
TRBJ2-1 | . | . | TRBV7-2 | CASSLPPGSEFF | TGTGCCAGCAGCTTACCTCCGGGATCGGAGTTCTTC
TRBJ2-7 | . | few | TRBV12-5 | CASGLVALGLEEQYF | TGTGCTAGTGGTTTGGTAGCCCTGGGACTCGAGGAGCAGTACTTC
TRBJ1-6 | . | . | TRBV6-2/TRBV6-3 | CASSYLRTLFGSPLHF | TGTGCCAGCAGTTACCTCCGGACCTTATTCGGTTCACCCCTCCACTTT
TRBJ2-3 | TRBD2 | few | TRBV19 | CASQQTSGSLDTQYF | TGTGCCTCCCAACAAACTAGCGGGAGTCTGGATACGCAGTATTTT
TRBJ2-7 | . | few | TRBV6-1 | CASREGPVEQYF | TGTGCCAGTCGCGAGGGTCCCGTCGAGCAGTACTTC
TRBJ2-7 | TRBD1 | many | TRBV30 | CAWRPHLGQGAYEQYF | TGTGCCTGGAGACCCCATTTGGGGCAGGGGGCGTACGAGCAGTACTTC
TRBJ2-4 | TRBD2 | . | TRBV11-2 | CASSLDSGGRYIQYF | TGTGCCAGCAGCTTAGATTCAGGCGGGAGGTACATTCAGTACTTC
TRBJ2-7 | . | few | TRBV5-1 | CASSLEGHFYEQYF | TGCGCCAGCAGCTTGGAGGGGCACTTCTACGAGCAGTACTTC
TRBJ2-5 | TRBD2 | . | TRBV5-1 | CASSPGTSGGEETQYF | TGCGCCAGCAGCCCCGGGACTAGCGGAGGGGAAGAGACCCAGTACTTC
TRBJ2-7 | TRBD2 | . | TRBV13 | CASSTRLAGRDEQYF | TGTGCCAGCAGCACCAGACTAGCGGGTCGGGACGAGCAGTACTTC